This TCR beta chain was retrieved from a study of blood T cell repertoires in COVID-19. In the study overall: Samples of COVID-19 (acute and convalescent) were obtained from the United States, Italy and Spain. From T cells, B-cell-depleted T cells, or PBMCs came the material, which was cDNA or gDNA.

This clone has only one observation. Per the original data handling: Amplifying reference gene primers gave estimates of nucleated cell counts. This table comes from immunoSEQ multiplex PCR, and its TCRdb copy is limited to in-frame clones, with some not included. From that table come the V and J calls and clone size; the DNA was used to work out D and trimming. The sample has a few hundred thousand clones, 88% seen once. Seattle researchers signed up patients amid active infection and tracked them longitudinally. This CDR3 region has 13 residues. CDR1 and CDR2 from the germline V gene are MDHEN and SYDVKM. Trimming removed 6 bases from V and 7 bases from J, with 12 bases in between.

V gene TRBV28 combines with J gene TRBJ1-4, with D uncertain. This sequence originates from a woman aged 70 to 79 with COVID-19, enrolled during active disease. Sequences were obtained from peripheral blood. The chain's CDR3 is CASRALPSEKLFF. For the CDR3, the DNA is TGTGCCAGCAGGGCGCTACCTAGTGAAAAACTGTTTTTT.